The 6 T cell receptor beta chains reported below all come from one sample, sequenced in a study of blood T cell repertoires in COVID-19. TCRdb's table, derived via immunoSEQ multiplex PCR, lists solely in-frame clones and lacks some. The sample comprises over 85,000 clones, roughly nine tenths of which are singletons, and 4.5% rests with the top ten. The sequencing input was peripheral blood. Receptors were obtained from a man in his 70s with acute or convalescent COVID-19.

The chain has TRBV3-1 (or the pseudogene TRBV3-2) and TRBJ2-5; maybe TRBD1 (6 bases). CDR1 is LGHDT and CDR2 is YNNKEL in the germline V gene (reference sequence). The V and J ends lost 5 bases and 4 bases respectively, with 14 bases between them. The CDR3 length is 14 residues. CDR3 amino acids: CASSVGTHRETQYF. The CDR3 DNA reads as TGTGCCAGCAGCGTCGGGACACATCGAGAGACCCAGTACTTC.

The chain joins TRBV19 to TRBJ1-5; D gene unclear. CDR3 length: 18 amino acids. Germline CDR1 reads LNHDA; CDR2 reads SQIVND (reference sequence). V shed 3 bases and J shed 0 bases, with 18 bases lying between them. CDR3 bases: TGTGCCAGTAGTATCTTGGAAAGCGCCGTATATAGCAATCAGCCCCAGCATTTT. As protein: CASSILESAVYSNQPQHF.

This clone appeared once. The gene calls are TRBV19 and TRBJ1-2; tentatively, D is TRBD1 (5 bases). The ends were cut back, 6 bases at V and 6 bases at J, with 20 bases in the middle. CDR1 and CDR2 (germline): LNHDA, SQIVND (reference sequence). The CDR3 totals 15 residues. CDR3: CASRRRGSSSNGYTF. The CDR3, as DNA: TGTGCCAGTAGGCGTAGGGGCAGTTCCTCTAATGGCTACACCTTC.

The gene calls are TRBV7-9 and TRBJ2-2; maybe TRBD2 (6 bases). Trimming took 8 bases from V and 6 from J, leaving 19 bases between them. The CDR3 runs 15 residues. Germline assignment: CDR1 SEHNR and CDR2 FQNEAQ (reference sequence). The CDR3 DNA follows: TGTGCCAGCGATCCGGGGGAGATCGTGGCCGGGGAGCTGTTTTTT. Translation: CASDPGEIVAGELFF.

This clone is a singleton in its sample. The chain combines TRBV30 with TRBJ2-7; tentative D call: TRBD2 (6 bases). CDR3 length: 13 amino acids. V lost 2 bases, J lost 7 bases, and 15 bases lay in between. The germline V gene has CDR1 GTSNPN and CDR2 SVGIG (reference sequence). The CDR3 loop reads CAWSPRPAGEQYF. CDR3 coding DNA: TGTGCCTGGAGTCCCCGACCTGCGGGGGAGCAGTACTTC.

J is TRBJ2-7 and V is TRBV10-2, with 10 bases fitting TRBD2. CDR3 length: 17 amino acids. The germline V gene encodes CDR1 WSHSY and CDR2 SAAADI. Germline trimming cut 7 bases from V and 0 bases from J; bases unmatched to any gene: 12. This CDR3 is CASNLAGGPLTSYEQYF. CDR3 bases: TGCGCCAGCAATTTAGCGGGGGGTCCATTAACCTCCTACGAGCAGTACTTC.